The clone carrying this TCR beta chain appeared once. The V gene end was trimmed by 0 bases and the J gene end by 6 bases; junction bases not matched to a gene: 9. This CDR3 spans 17 amino acids. Per the germline V gene, CDR1 is SGDLS and CDR2 is YYNGEE. Both subsets, CD45RA+ naive and CD45RA-negative memory, were split from the CD4+ cells. Clones were read by immunoSEQ multiplex PCR, and TCRdb kept only the in-frame ones, dropping some. The repertoire has under 2.5 million clones, 92% of them found once; the top ten carry 0.3% to 0.45%. The sample is drawn from a study of shared clonotypes between healthy human individuals.

The sequencing input was naive CD4+ T cells from PBMCs. Subset of the sample: CD45RA+ positively selected. The receptor's source is a man aged 18 to 35 in good health. Some clones in this sample may be carry-over from other donors' samples. V usage is TRBV9 and J usage is TRBJ2-2, with 9 bases matching TRBD2. As DNA, the CDR3 is TGTGCCAGCAGCGTAGCTACTAGGGCGGGAGGGGCCGGGGAGCTGTTTTTT. It is translated as CASSVATRAGGAGELFF.